This T cell receptor beta chain was recorded in a study of control samples from healthy donors and cancer patients. Germline values: CDR1 WNHNN, CDR2 SYGVQD (reference sequence). The CDR3 has 14 residues. V was clipped by 4 bases and J by 3 bases, with 10 bases between them. Repertoires were generated with immunoSEQ multiplex PCR, while TCRdb's copy carries only in-frame clones and drops some. The data contain approximately 87,000 clones, 90% to 95% of them singletons. V usage is TRBV10-1 and J usage is TRBJ1-5; D is undetermined. This TCR was sampled from a man between 50 and 59 years old in good health. The sample taken for sequencing was blood. CDR3 protein: CASSAGQTNQPQHF. The CDR3, as DNA: TGCGCCAGCAGTGCGGGTCAGACCAATCAGCCCCAGCATTTT.